The source of this T cell receptor (beta chain) is a study of cytomegalovirus exposure and HLA in healthy donors. General study results and limits: Most TCR beta V segments were productive about 90% or about 30% of the time in an earlier analysis.

The ends were cut back, 7 bases at V and 2 bases at J, with 17 bases in the middle. CDR1 and CDR2 (germline): MNHEY, SVGAGI. The CDR3 runs 15 residues. Use of 60 Vbeta and 13 Jbeta primers characterized the PCR. Profiled with immunoSEQ multiplex PCR; TCRdb holds only in-frame clones, not every one. This sample has roughly 100,000 clones, with around 70% found just once. Of note for this clone: What it binds is unknown.

This chain uses TRBV6-5 with TRBJ2-5; tentative D call: TRBD1 (6 bases). This TCR derives from a man aged 40-49 years in good health and CMV-seronegative. Sequences were obtained from PBMCs. In nucleotides, the CDR3 is TGTGCCAGCACTAACCCGGGACACAAACAAGAGACCCAGTACTTC. Its translation is CASTNPGHKQETQYF.